This T cell receptor (beta chain) stems from a study of blood T cell repertoires in COVID-19. Study-wide background: Donors in the United States, Italy and Spain gave samples during acute or convalescent COVID-19. From T cells, B-cell-depleted T cells, or PBMCs came the material, which was cDNA or gDNA.

CDR1 and CDR2 (germline): SGHRS, YFSETQ. The junction had 5 bases not matched to a gene; V was cut back by 2 bases and J by 4 bases. The CDR3 has 15 residues. The authors' processing: By means of reference gene primer amplification, nucleated cell counts were estimated. TCRdb keeps only in-frame clones here, not all; method: immunoSEQ multiplex PCR. The DNA gave D and trimming, while V, J and clone size come from that table. The data contain some 60,000 clones, around 85% of them singletons. This clone was recorded once. Sequenced: peripheral blood. The chain is built from TRBV5-1 and TRBJ2-1; 8 bases match TRBD2. The clonotype originates from a human donor in a cohort sampled during active COVID-19. CDR3 protein: CASSFSGAPYNEQFF. CDR3 nucleotide sequence: TGCGCCAGCAGCTTTAGCGGGGCGCCTTACAATGAGCAGTTCTTC. The variable domain in full, with the rest retrieved from reference TRBV5-1 and TRBJ2-1, is KAGVTQTPRYLIKTRGQQVTLSCSPISGHRSVSWYQQTPGQGLQFLFEYFSETQRNKGNFPGRFSGRQFSNSRSEMNVSTLELGDSALYLCASSFSGAPYNEQFFGPGTRLTVL.